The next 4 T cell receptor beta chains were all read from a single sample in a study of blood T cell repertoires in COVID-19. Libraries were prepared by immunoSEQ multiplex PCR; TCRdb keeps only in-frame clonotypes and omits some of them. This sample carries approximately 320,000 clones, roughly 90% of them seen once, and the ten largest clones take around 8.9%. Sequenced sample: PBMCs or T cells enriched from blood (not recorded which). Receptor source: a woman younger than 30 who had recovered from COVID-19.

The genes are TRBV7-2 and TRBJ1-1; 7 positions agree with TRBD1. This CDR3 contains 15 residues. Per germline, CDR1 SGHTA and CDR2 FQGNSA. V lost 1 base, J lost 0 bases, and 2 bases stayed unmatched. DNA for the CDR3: TGTGCCAGCAGCTTAGGACAGGGAATGAACACTGAAGCTTTCTTT. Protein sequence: CASSLGQGMNTEAFF.

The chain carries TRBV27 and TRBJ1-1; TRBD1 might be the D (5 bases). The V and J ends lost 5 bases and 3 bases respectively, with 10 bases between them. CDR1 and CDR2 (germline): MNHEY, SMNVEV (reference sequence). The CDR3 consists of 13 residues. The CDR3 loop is CASSQKQDTEAFF. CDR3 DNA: TGTGCCAGCAGTCAAAAACAGGACACTGAAGCTTTCTTT.

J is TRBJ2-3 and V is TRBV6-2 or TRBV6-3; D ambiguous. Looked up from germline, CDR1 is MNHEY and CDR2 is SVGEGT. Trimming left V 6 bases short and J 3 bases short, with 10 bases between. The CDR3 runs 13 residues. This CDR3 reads CASSPAETDTQYF. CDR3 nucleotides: TGTGCCAGCAGCCCGGCCGAAACAGATACGCAGTATTTT.

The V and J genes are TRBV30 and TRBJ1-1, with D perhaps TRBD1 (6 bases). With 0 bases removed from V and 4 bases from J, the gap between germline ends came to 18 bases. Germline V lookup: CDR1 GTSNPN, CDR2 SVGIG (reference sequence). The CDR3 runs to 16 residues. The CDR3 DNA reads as TGTGCCTGGAGTGTCATGGGGGCAGTTTCCGGCACTGAAGCTTTCTTT. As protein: CAWSVMGAVSGTEAFF.